The clone carrying this T cell receptor (beta chain) was detected a few times. Its antigen is undetermined. Trimming removed 3 bases at V and 3 bases at J, with 12 bases between. CDR3 length: 15 residues. Unique molecular identifiers were affixed to single, distinct cDNA molecules. In TCRdb, the 5' RACE reads were re-called with MiXCR into one record per CDR3 protein. The sample has just under 65,000 distinct CDR3 sequences; about 6% are singletons. This sample was included in a study of early T cells in non-severe SARS-CoV-2 infection. Study-level points and caveats: The matching step, a VDJdb search, favored anti-spike CD8 responses and missed private and CD4 specificities.

V gene TRBV12-3 or TRBV12-4 combines with J gene TRBJ1-5; D is undetermined. This clonotype was sampled from an adult who was a healthcare worker with PCR-confirmed SARS-CoV-2 infection or an uninfected control (not recorded which). The material sequenced was whole blood, taken at baseline. DNA of the CDR3: TGTGCCAGCAGTTTTAATGGGATAAACAATCAGCCCCAGCATTTT. Its protein is CASSFNGINNQPQHF.